This T cell receptor beta chain was retrieved from a study of T cells in localized non-small cell lung cancer. Germline V lookup: CDR1 SGHNT, CDR2 YYREEE (reference sequence). CDR3 length equals 15 residues. V was pared by 3 bases and J by 1 base, with 13 bases between. Whole-study findings and limits: There were a median around 60 of the top 100 tumor clones appearing in adjacent lung. Sequencing was limited to one tumor region, leaving the possibility of heterogeneity open.

Notes on this clone: The antigen is unknown.

Sequencing used immunoSEQ multiplex PCR; TCRdb keeps in-frame clones, though not all of them. The sample lists about 23,000 clones, about 91% occurring once. The chain links TRBV5-4 to TRBJ1-1; D is uncertain. The sequence was collected from a woman aged 35 to 75 with stage III lung adenocarcinoma. Sequencing used peripheral blood mononuclear cells, obtained before any cancer treatment. CDR3 region: CASSSPGRANTEAFF. The CDR3 nucleotides are TGTGCCAGCAGCTCCCCCGGTCGGGCGAACACTGAAGCTTTCTTT.